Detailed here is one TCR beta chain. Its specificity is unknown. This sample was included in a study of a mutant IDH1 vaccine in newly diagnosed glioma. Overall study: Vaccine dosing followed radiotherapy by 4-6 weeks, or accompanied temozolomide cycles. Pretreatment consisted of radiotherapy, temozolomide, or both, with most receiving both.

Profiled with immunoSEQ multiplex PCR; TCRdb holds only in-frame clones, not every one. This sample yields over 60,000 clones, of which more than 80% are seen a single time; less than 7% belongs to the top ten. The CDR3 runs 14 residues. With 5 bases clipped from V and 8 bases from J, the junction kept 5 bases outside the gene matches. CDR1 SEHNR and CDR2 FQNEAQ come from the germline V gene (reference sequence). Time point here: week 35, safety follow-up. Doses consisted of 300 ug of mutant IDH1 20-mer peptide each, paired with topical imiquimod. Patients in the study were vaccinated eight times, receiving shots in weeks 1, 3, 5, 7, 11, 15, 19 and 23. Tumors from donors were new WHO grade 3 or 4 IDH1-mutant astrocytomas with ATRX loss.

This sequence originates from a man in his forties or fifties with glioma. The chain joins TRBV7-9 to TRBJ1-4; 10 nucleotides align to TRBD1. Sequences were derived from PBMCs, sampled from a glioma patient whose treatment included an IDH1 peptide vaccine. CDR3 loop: CASSVGQGREKLFF. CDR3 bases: TGTGCCAGCAGCGTGGGACAGGGGCGCGAAAAACTGTTTTTT. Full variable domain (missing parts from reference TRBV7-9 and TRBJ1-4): DTGVSQNPRHKITKRGQNVTFRCDPISEHNRLYWYRQTLGQGPEFLTYFQNEAQLEKSRLLSDRFSAERPKGSFSTLEIQRTEQGDSAMYLCASSVGQGREKLFFGSGTQLSVL.